This passage covers 27 T cell receptor beta chains from one sample sequenced in a study of T cell repertoires in cytomegalovirus infection. For these TCRs, the target antigens are not known. TCRdb processed the reads anew with MiXCR; each CDR3 protein has one entry. The sample lists about 310,000 distinct CDR3 sequences; 20% to 30% were seen once. Sequencing was performed on cultured PBMCs, taken from culture after CMV antigen stimulation. Source of these receptors: a human donor in good health (CMV status not recorded). Some clones in this sample may be carry-over from other donors' samples.

The chain has TRBV7-2 and TRBJ2-3; 9 bases line up with TRBD2. Germline CDR1 is SGHTA and CDR2 is FQGNSA. There are 14 residues in the CDR3. The V segment lost 6 bases and the J segment 7 bases; nucleotides outside the gene matches: 8. The CDR3 coding sequence is TGTGCCAGCAGTGAGCTAGCGGGACAGAATACGCAGTATTTT. Protein sequence: CASSELAGQNTQYF.

The CDR3 sequence is CASSPGQYGMNEQFF. The CDR3 coding sequence is TGTGCCAGCAGCCCGGGACAGTACGGGATGAATGAGCAGTTCTTC. V gene TRBV7-7 combines with J gene TRBJ2-1, with TRBD1 matching 7 bases. The CDR3 contains 15 residues. Germline-derived CDR1 and CDR2 are SSHAT and FNYEAQ (reference sequence). Germline trimming cut 5 bases from V and 7 bases from J; bases unmatched to any gene: 11.

This clonotype was counted a few times. The chain uses TRBV19 and TRBJ2-1; 11 bases line up with TRBD2. V lost 6 bases to trimming and J lost 8 bases; unmatched junction nucleotides: 3. The CDR3 length is 13 residues. In germline, CDR1 is LNHDA, CDR2 SQIVND (reference sequence). Here the CDR3 reads CASRLAGVDEQFF. The CDR3 nucleotides are TGTGCCAGTAGACTAGCGGGAGTTGATGAGCAGTTCTTC.

The V gene is TRBV6-2 or TRBV6-3, the J gene TRBJ2-3; D may be TRBD2 (5 bases). Deletions cut 7 bases from V and 3 bases from J, with 17 bases between. From germline, CDR1 is MNHEY and CDR2 SVGEGT. CDR3 length equals 15 residues. CDR3 in amino acids: CASNPWRQTTDTQYF. The CDR3 DNA is TGTGCCAGCAACCCGTGGAGGCAGACAACAGATACGCAGTATTTT.

This sequence joins TRBV11-2 and TRBJ2-3; possible D gene TRBD1, 5 bases. V was trimmed by 5 bases and J by 4 bases, leaving 19 bases between them. The germline CDR1 and CDR2 sequences are SGHAT and FQNNGV. The CDR3 has 16 amino acids. As DNA, the CDR3 is TGTGCCAGCAGCCCCGGCGCCAGCAGGGTCGCAGATACGCAGTATTTT. It yields the protein CASSPGASRVADTQYF.

This clonotype was observed a handful of times. The gene calls are TRBV6-6 and TRBJ2-3; 8 bases align to TRBD2. V lost 0 bases to trimming and J lost 3 bases; unmatched junction nucleotides: 8. The germline gives CDR1 MNHNY, CDR2 SVGAGI (reference sequence). CDR3 length: 17 residues. CDR3: CASSYSRLAQGTDTQYF. The CDR3, as DNA: TGTGCCAGCAGTTACTCCAGACTAGCGCAAGGGACAGATACGCAGTATTTT.

The sample holds a few counts of this clonotype. The V gene is TRBV6-5, the J gene TRBJ2-5; 9 bases are a match to TRBD1. With 1 base clipped from V and 2 bases from J, the junction kept 2 bases outside the gene matches. The CDR3 totals 15 residues. Germline values: CDR1 MNHEY, CDR2 SVGAGI. CDR3 DNA sequence: TGTGCCAGCAGTTACTTAGGGACAGGGCAAGAGACCCAGTACTTC. Translation gives CASSYLGTGQETQYF.

The J gene is TRBJ2-1, the V gene TRBV27; 12 bases line up with TRBD2. CDR3 size: 17 residues. Germline values: CDR1 MNHEY, CDR2 SMNVEV (reference sequence). Trimming at V came to 6 bases and at J to 9 bases, leaving 15 bases not matched to a gene. In nucleotides, the CDR3 is TGTGCCAGCAGGGCAGTTCTTACTAGCGGGAGGCACAGTGAGCAGTTCTTC. Encoded protein: CASRAVLTSGRHSEQFF.

The chain employs TRBV7-9 and TRBJ1-1; D ambiguous. From germline, CDR1 is SEHNR and CDR2 FQNEAQ (reference sequence). The CDR3 spans 13 residues. With 5 bases removed from V and 1 base from J, the gap between germline ends came to 8 bases. The CDR3 spells CASSALGNTEAFF. CDR3 in DNA: TGTGCCAGCAGCGCCTTAGGGAACACTGAAGCTTTCTTT.

This clonotype showed up just a few times. This sequence joins TRBV10-3 and TRBJ2-1; 11 nucleotides align to TRBD1. This CDR3 is 13 amino acids long. Germline CDR1 is ENHRY and CDR2 is SYGVKD. V shed 5 bases and J 10 bases; nucleotides not matched to a gene: 4. The CDR3 here is CAISMGQGDEQFF. CDR3 DNA sequence: TGTGCCATCAGTATGGGACAGGGGGACGAGCAGTTCTTC.

This clonotype was recorded a few times. V gene TRBV6-2 or TRBV6-3 combines with J gene TRBJ2-1; TRBD1 might be the D (6 bases). The length of the CDR3 is 13 residues. Germline loops: CDR1 MNHEY, CDR2 SVGEGT. V was pared by 8 bases and J by 4 bases, with 12 bases between. The CDR3 coding sequence is TGTGCCAGCGGACAGAGGCCTTACAATGAGCAGTTCTTC. Amino acids: CASGQRPYNEQFF.

This clonotype was seen only a few times. The gene calls are TRBV7-3 and TRBJ2-3, with 12 bases that match TRBD2. V lost 6 bases to trimming and J lost 5 bases; unmatched junction nucleotides: 9. The CDR3 contains 16 residues. Germline V CDR1 and CDR2: SGHTA, FQGTGA. Here the CDR3 reads CASRPPTSGREDTQYF. The DNA for the CDR3 is TGTGCCAGCAGGCCTCCGACTAGCGGGAGAGAAGATACGCAGTATTTT.

This clonotype turned up a few times. The chain couples TRBV24-1 to TRBJ2-1; either TRBD1 or TRBD2 may supply D (5 bases each). V lost 2 bases and J 6 bases, leaving 22 bases between the germline ends. Per the germline V gene, CDR1 is KGHDR and CDR2 is SFDVKD. The CDR3 totals 18 residues. The CDR3 DNA reads as TGTGCCACCAGTGATTCCCCGGGATATGCCGGCAGGGTCAATGAGCAGTTCTTC. Residues: CATSDSPGYAGRVNEQFF.

The chain employs TRBV11-3 and TRBJ2-7, with 7 positions matching TRBD1. The germline V gene encodes CDR1 SGHNT and CDR2 YENEEA. V was clipped by 5 bases and J by 5 bases; unmatched bases: 6. The CDR3 loop spans 13 amino acids. The CDR3: CASSATGVHEQYF. The CDR3, as DNA: TGTGCCAGCAGCGCCACAGGGGTACACGAGCAGTACTTC.

This clonotype was picked up many times. The chain joins TRBV19 to TRBJ2-4, with D unresolved. V was pared by 5 bases and J by 1 base, with 6 bases between. The germline V gene has CDR1 LNHDA and CDR2 SQIVND (reference sequence). The CDR3 loop spans 13 amino acids. The chain's CDR3 is CASSLEAKNIQYF. Here the CDR3 DNA reads TGTGCCAGTAGTTTGGAGGCCAAAAACATTCAGTACTTC.

The chain combines TRBV19 with TRBJ2-1; 7 positions agree with TRBD1. CDR1 and CDR2 (germline): LNHDA, SQIVND (reference sequence). With V trimmed by 10 bases and J by 5 bases, 5 bases remained unmatched. The CDR3 length is 12 residues. CDR3 sequence: CAIDDRDNEQFF. As DNA, the CDR3 is TGTGCCATTGATGACAGGGACAATGAGCAGTTCTTC.

This clonotype was picked up a small number of times. The rearrangement links TRBV7-2 to TRBJ2-1, with 9 bases aligning to TRBD2. V lost 4 bases to trimming and J lost 10 bases; unmatched junction nucleotides: 8. This CDR3 comprises 14 residues. Germline CDR1 SGHTA, CDR2 FQGNSA. Here the CDR3 reads CASSSRSGSREQFF. The CDR3, as DNA: TGTGCCAGCAGCTCGCGTAGCGGGAGCAGGGAGCAGTTCTTC.

The chain employs TRBV28 and TRBJ1-1; TRBD1 matches at 10 bases. Trimming removed 5 bases from V and 7 bases from J; junction bases left unmatched: 4. CDR1 is MDHEN, CDR2 SYDVKM, per germline. The CDR3 sequence is 13 residues long. This chain's CDR3 is CASSDRGRGEAFF. The CDR3 DNA reads as TGTGCCAGCAGTGACAGGGGGCGGGGTGAAGCTTTCTTT.

The chain employs TRBV28 and TRBJ1-5, with a tentative D call TRBD1 (6 bases). Germline values: CDR1 MDHEN, CDR2 SYDVKM. The CDR3 covers 15 residues. Trimming cost V 5 bases and J 6 bases, with 17 bases left between them. CDR3 sequence: CASSQGGEAVQPQHF. DNA for the CDR3: TGTGCCAGCAGTCAAGGGGGGGAGGCTGTTCAGCCCCAGCATTTT. The full variable domain, completed using reference TRBV28 and TRBJ1-5, is DVKVTQSSRYLVKRTGEKVFLECVQDMDHENMFWYRQDPGLGLRLIYFSYDVKMKEKGDIPEGYSVSREKKERFSLILESASTNQTSMYLCASSQGGEAVQPQHFGDGTRLSIL.

A remark on this clonotype: Just one base apart from a much larger clone, this may be a read error. The chain employs TRBV7-2 and TRBJ2-1; 15 nucleotides match TRBD2. The CDR3 is 17 amino acids. Germline V gives CDR1 SGHTA, CDR2 FQGNSA. For the CDR3, the DNA is TGTGCCAACAGCTTAGCGAGTGGGACTAGCGGGAGGAATGAGCAGTTCTTC. The encoded protein is CANSLASGTSGRNEQFF.

This clonotype was detected only a few times. The chain joins TRBV4-1 to TRBJ1-4; a weak D match, TRBD1 (5 bases). The CDR3 totals 17 residues. Germline CDR1 is MGHRA and CDR2 is YSYEKL. Trimming cost V 0 bases and J 3 bases, with 14 bases left between them. The CDR3 here is CASSQDGQSVSNEKLFF. In DNA form, the CDR3 reads TGCGCCAGCAGCCAAGATGGACAATCGGTCTCTAATGAAAAACTGTTTTTT.

Many counts were recorded for this clonotype. The V call is TRBV28, the J call TRBJ2-5; 10 bases align to TRBD2. Trimming took 5 bases from V and 4 from J; bases not matched to a gene: 10. Germline V gene data show CDR1 as MDHEN and CDR2 as SYDVKM. This CDR3 contains 16 residues. This CDR3 is CASSPLAGVVVETQYF. The DNA for the CDR3 is TGTGCCAGCAGTCCCCTAGCGGGAGTGGTGGTAGAGACCCAGTACTTC.

This rearrangement joins TRBV3-1 to TRBJ2-6; TRBD2 might be the D (6 bases). The germline V and J ends were trimmed by 1 base and 0 bases, with 10 bases remaining between them. CDR3 size: 17 residues. The germline gives CDR1 LGHDT, CDR2 YNNKEL (reference sequence). The CDR3 bases are TGTGCCAGCAGCCAAGGGGAGGCGAGCTCTGGGGCCAACGTCCTGACTTTC. It encodes CASSQGEASSGANVLTF.

The rearrangement joins TRBV19 to TRBJ1-1; D gene uncertain. Germline V lookup: CDR1 LNHDA, CDR2 SQIVND (reference sequence). The CDR3 spans 14 residues. Trimming stripped 8 bases from V and 4 bases from J, with 17 bases between. DNA for the CDR3: TGTGCCAGTTTCAGGCGGCTGGAAAGCACTGAAGCTTTCTTT. Its translation: CASFRRLESTEAFF.

V is TRBV7-9 and J is TRBJ1-4; 11 positions agree with TRBD1. CDR1 and CDR2 from the germline V gene are SEHNR and FQNEAQ (reference sequence). CDR3 length: 17 residues. Germline trimming cut 7 bases from V and 8 bases from J; bases unmatched to any gene: 15. This CDR3 reads CASNTLTNGQGAEKLFF. CDR3 DNA sequence: TGTGCCAGCAACACCCTCACAAATGGACAGGGGGCCGAAAAACTGTTTTTT.

For this clonotype: A clone one base away is much larger, so this may be a read error. The chain has TRBV7-2 and TRBJ2-7; D call uncertain. The CDR3 extends over 13 amino acids. Looked up from germline, CDR1 is SGHTA and CDR2 is FQGNSA. V lost 5 bases and J 1 base, leaving 9 bases between the germline ends. Here the CDR3 reads CTSSLMSSYEQYF. In DNA, the CDR3 is TGTACCAGCAGCCTCATGTCATCCTACGAGCAGTACTTC.

This sequence joins TRBV20-1 and TRBJ2-2; 7 nucleotides match TRBD2. Germline loops: CDR1 DFQATT, CDR2 SNEGSKA (reference sequence). J gave up 3 bases and V 0 bases, and 4 bases lay outside the gene matches. The CDR3 runs to 15 residues. Written as DNA, the CDR3 is TGCAGTGCTAGAGATAAAGCGGGATACACCGGGGAGCTGTTTTTT. Its translation: CSARDKAGYTGELFF.